The entry that follows covers one T cell receptor beta chain sequence. Antigen specificity is unknown. Germline lookup yields CDR1 SGHAT and CDR2 FQDESV (reference sequence). The CDR3 has 14 amino acids. Losses at the gene ends were 8 bases for V and 0 bases for J; bases not matched to a gene: 2. The record originates from a study of cytomegalovirus exposure and HLA in healthy donors. For the study at large: Earlier work reported 117 million unique TCR beta sequences from 180 million or so T cells.

Primers included in the PCR were 60 Vbeta and 13 Jbeta primers. Data came from immunoSEQ multiplex PCR; TCRdb stores just in-frame clones and leaves some out. Here the sample spans fewer than 250,000 clones, approximately 81% being singletons. General observations from the study: TCR beta sequences numbering about 17,000 were associated with HLA alleles at 0.05 false discovery rate in a later analysis. The study listed approximately 160 cytomegalovirus-associated TCR beta chains. Most CMV-associated TCR beta chains appeared HLA-restricted in a later analysis.

The clonotype was recovered from a man aged 30-40 years in good health and CMV-seronegative. The rearrangement links TRBV11-1 to TRBJ1-3; 9 bases align to TRBD1. The sample comprised PBMCs. The CDR3 here is CASRTGDSGNTIYF. DNA for the CDR3: TGTGCCAGCCGGACAGGGGACTCTGGAAACACCATATATTTT.